What follows are 11 T cell receptor beta chains derived from one specimen sequenced in a study of technical replicates of blood from several donors. Clones were sequenced by immunoSEQ multiplex PCR, and TCRdb holds only the in-frame ones, with some missing. The sample holds approximately 81,000 clones, approximately 96% seen once. The sequenced sample was T cells isolated from PBMCs. The source is a human donor in good health.

The chain links TRBV6-5 to TRBJ2-7; 9 bases fit TRBD1. Losses at the gene ends were 5 bases for V and 2 bases for J; bases not matched to a gene: 1. The germline V gene encodes CDR1 MNHEY and CDR2 SVGAGI. This CDR3 has 13 residues. CDR3 nucleotides: TGTGCCAGCAGTGGACAGGGGCCCTACGAGCAGTACTTC. It translates to CASSGQGPYEQYF.

The chain joins TRBV6-7 to TRBJ2-4; 9 nucleotides match TRBD1. TRBV6-7 is an ORF; its function is uncertain. CDR3 length: 14 amino acids. After removal of 7 bases from V and 8 bases from J, the junction contained 9 bases not matched to a gene. CDR3 region: CASTPPDRGYIQYF. The CDR3 nucleotides are TGTGCCAGCACTCCCCCAGACAGGGGGTACATTCAGTACTTC.

V and J are TRBV27 and TRBJ2-2; TRBD2 aligns across 10 bases. CDR3 size: 14 residues. The germline CDR1 and CDR2 sequences are MNHEY and SMNVEV (reference sequence). V was clipped by 10 bases and J by 2 bases; unmatched bases: 4. CDR3 sequence (DNA): TGTGCCACTGGGACTAGCGTTAACACCGGGGAGCTGTTTTTT. It yields the protein CATGTSVNTGELFF.

The chain carries TRBV28 and TRBJ1-5, with 7 bases aligning to TRBD1. The germline gives CDR1 MDHEN, CDR2 SYDVKM. V dropped 4 bases and J dropped 4; count of bases not matched to a gene: 4. The length of the CDR3 is 14 residues. The CDR3 nucleotides read TGTGCCAGCAGTTCCCACAGGGGTAATCAGCCCCAGCATTTT. This codes for CASSSHRGNQPQHF.

This rearrangement joins TRBV7-3 to TRBJ1-1, with a tentative D call TRBD1 (5 bases). Germline lookup yields CDR1 SGHTA and CDR2 FQGTGA. Trimming stripped 5 bases from V and 5 bases from J, with 24 bases between. This CDR3 is built from 17 residues. CDR3 region: CASSPWGPGLGGTEAFF. In DNA form, the CDR3 reads TGTGCCAGCAGCCCGTGGGGACCCGGTCTGGGGGGGACTGAAGCTTTCTTT.

This sequence joins TRBV5-4 and TRBJ2-1, with D maybe TRBD2 (5 bases). CDR1 is SGHNT, CDR2 YYREEE, per germline (reference sequence). The V end was cut by 4 bases, the J end by 4 bases, with 12 bases between. This CDR3 is 14 amino acids long. The CDR3 here is CASSARGSYNEQFF. The DNA for the CDR3 is TGTGCCAGCAGCGCTAGAGGGAGTTACAATGAGCAGTTCTTC.

The CDR3 nucleotides read TGTGCCAGCAGCTTACTTTTAGCTGAAGCTTTCTTT. Translation gives CASSLLLAEAFF. This chain links TRBV7-2 with TRBJ1-1, with D hard to call. The CDR3 consists of 12 residues. The germline V gene has CDR1 SGHTA and CDR2 FQGNSA. Trimming shortened V by 2 bases and J by 6 bases, and 7 bases separated the two germline ends.

This clone has only one observation. This sequence joins TRBV2 and TRBJ1-2; TRBD1 might be the D (5 bases). With 6 bases removed from V and 4 bases from J, the gap between germline ends came to 15 bases. CDR1 and CDR2 from the germline V gene are SNHLY and FYNNEI. The CDR3 is 14 residues long. CDR3 coding DNA: TGTGCCAGCAGCTCTTCTGAACAGGTCTATGGCTACACCTTC. Encoded protein: CASSSSEQVYGYTF.

This chain links TRBV7-3 with TRBJ2-5, with D possibly TRBD1 on 6 matching bases. The germline gives CDR1 SGHTA, CDR2 FQGTGA. V was trimmed by 2 bases and J by 2 bases, leaving 12 bases between them. The CDR3 length is 15 residues. Here the CDR3 reads CASSLLGGTQETQYF. The CDR3 region has the DNA TGTGCCAGCAGCTTATTAGGGGGAACACAAGAGACCCAGTACTTC.

The gene calls are TRBV27 and TRBJ2-3, with TRBD2 matching 8 bases. The CDR3 is 18 residues long. Germline V gives CDR1 MNHEY, CDR2 SMNVEV (reference sequence). V was clipped by 5 bases and J by 2 bases; unmatched bases: 15. This chain's CDR3 is CASSTYPKLADITDTQYF. As DNA, the CDR3 is TGTGCCAGCAGTACCTACCCCAAACTAGCGGACATCACAGATACGCAGTATTTT.

The chain employs TRBV25-1 and TRBJ2-1; 10 bases line up with TRBD2. Trimming took 1 base from V and 8 from J; bases not matched to a gene: 8. CDR3 size: 16 residues. Germline V gene lookup returns CDR1 MGHDK and CDR2 SYGVNS. The CDR3 DNA reads TGTGCCAGCAGTGAATTGATTAGCGGGAGGCTCGATGAGCAGTTCTTC. Translating gives CASSELISGRLDEQFF.